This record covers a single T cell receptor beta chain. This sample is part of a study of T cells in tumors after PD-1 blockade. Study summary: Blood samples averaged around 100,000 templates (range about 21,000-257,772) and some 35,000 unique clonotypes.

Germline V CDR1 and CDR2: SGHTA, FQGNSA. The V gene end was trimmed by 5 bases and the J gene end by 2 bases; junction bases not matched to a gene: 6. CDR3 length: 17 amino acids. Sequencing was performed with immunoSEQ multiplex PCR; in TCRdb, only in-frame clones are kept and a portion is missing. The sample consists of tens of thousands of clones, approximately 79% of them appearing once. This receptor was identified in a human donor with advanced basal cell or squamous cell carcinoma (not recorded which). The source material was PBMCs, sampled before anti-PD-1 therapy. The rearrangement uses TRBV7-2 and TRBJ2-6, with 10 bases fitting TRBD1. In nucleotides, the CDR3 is TGTGCCAGCAGCCCCCGGGACAGGGGAGCTGGGGCCAACGTCCTGACTTTC. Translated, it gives CASSPRDRGAGANVLTF.